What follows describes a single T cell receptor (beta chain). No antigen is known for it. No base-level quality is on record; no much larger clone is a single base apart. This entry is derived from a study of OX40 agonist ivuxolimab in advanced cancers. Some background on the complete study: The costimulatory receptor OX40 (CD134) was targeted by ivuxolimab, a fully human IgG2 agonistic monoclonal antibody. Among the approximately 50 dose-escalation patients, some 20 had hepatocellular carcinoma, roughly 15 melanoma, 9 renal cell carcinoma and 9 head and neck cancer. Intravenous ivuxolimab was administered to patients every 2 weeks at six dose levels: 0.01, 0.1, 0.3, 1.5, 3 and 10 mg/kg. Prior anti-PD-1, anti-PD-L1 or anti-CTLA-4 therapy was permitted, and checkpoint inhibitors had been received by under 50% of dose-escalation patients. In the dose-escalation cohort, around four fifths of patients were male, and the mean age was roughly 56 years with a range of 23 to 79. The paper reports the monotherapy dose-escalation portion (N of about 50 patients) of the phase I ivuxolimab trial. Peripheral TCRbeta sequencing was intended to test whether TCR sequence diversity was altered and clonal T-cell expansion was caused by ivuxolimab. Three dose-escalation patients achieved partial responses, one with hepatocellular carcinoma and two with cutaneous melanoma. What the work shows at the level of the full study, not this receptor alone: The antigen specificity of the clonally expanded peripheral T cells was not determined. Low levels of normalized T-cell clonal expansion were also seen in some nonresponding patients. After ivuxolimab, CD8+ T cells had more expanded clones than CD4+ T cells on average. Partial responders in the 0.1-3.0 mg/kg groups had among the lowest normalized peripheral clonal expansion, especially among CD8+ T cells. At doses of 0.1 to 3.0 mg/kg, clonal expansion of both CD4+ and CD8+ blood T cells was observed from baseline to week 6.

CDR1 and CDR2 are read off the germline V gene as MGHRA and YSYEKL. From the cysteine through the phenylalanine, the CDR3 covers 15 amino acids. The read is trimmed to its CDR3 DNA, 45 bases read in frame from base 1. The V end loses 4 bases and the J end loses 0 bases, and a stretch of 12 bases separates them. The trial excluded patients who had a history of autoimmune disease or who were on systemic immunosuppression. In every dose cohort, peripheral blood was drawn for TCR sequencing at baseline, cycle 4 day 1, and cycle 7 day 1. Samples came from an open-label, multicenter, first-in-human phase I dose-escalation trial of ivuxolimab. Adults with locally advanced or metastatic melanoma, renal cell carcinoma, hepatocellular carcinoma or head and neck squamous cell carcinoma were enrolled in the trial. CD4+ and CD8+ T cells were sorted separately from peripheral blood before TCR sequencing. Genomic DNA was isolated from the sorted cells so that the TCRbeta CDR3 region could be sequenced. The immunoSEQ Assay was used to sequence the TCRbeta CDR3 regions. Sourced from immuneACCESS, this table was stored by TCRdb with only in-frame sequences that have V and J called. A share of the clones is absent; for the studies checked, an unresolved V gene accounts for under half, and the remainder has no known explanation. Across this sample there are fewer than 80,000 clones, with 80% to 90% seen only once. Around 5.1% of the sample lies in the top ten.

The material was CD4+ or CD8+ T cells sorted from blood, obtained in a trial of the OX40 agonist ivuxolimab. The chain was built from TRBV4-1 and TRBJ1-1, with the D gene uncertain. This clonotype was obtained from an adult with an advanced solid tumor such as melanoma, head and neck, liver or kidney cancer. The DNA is TGCGCCAGCAGCCTTCCTATTTCGATGAACACTGAAGCTTTCTTT. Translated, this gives CASSLPISMNTEAFF.